The clone carrying this TCR beta chain was found a few times. The PCR was carried out with 60 Vbeta primers and 13 Jbeta primers. The table came from immunoSEQ multiplex PCR; TCRdb's copy has only in-frame clones and leaves some out. This repertoire shows fewer than 150,000 clones, 60% to 80% found once; its top ten account for just over 5%. The sample originates from a study of cytomegalovirus exposure and HLA in healthy donors. Germline V gene sequence: CDR1 MNHNS, CDR2 SASEGT. With 1 base clipped from V and 10 bases from J, the junction kept 10 bases outside the gene matches. The CDR3 consists of 16 residues.

V usage is TRBV6-1 and J usage is TRBJ1-6, with 7 bases identical to TRBD1. The sequenced material came from PBMCs. The clonotype comes from a male donor in good health and CMV-seronegative. CDR3 protein: CASSEVGAGGDSPLHF. For the CDR3, the DNA is TGTGCCAGCAGTGAAGTAGGGGCAGGGGGAGACTCACCCCTCCACTTT.